The T cell receptor beta chain described here comes from a study of beta chain features in type 1 diabetes. General study points: TCRB CDR3s from Type 1 diabetes patients were moderately but significantly shorter in all four CD4+ subsets. Naive, central memory and Treg TCRB repertoires seemed to resemble each other more closely in patients than they did in healthy donors.

In regard to this clone: The antigen remains unidentified.

V dropped 0 bases and J dropped 6 bases, with 12 bases sitting between them. The CDR3 covers 14 residues. From germline, CDR1 is GTSNPN and CDR2 SVGIG (reference sequence). Of the isolated RNA, all was reverse transcribed, and so the sequenced material was expressed TCRB transcripts. Deep immunoSEQ sequencing covered naive, central memory and regulatory T cell samples. TCRdb keeps only in-frame clones here, not all; method: immunoSEQ multiplex PCR. The data contain hundreds of thousands of clones, about 14% of them singletons. The gene calls are TRBV30 and TRBJ1-5; D remains ambiguous. The TCR was taken from a man younger than 35 with type 1 diabetes. Source material: naive CD4+ T cells from blood. CDR3 loop: CAWSVRLVSQPQHF. CDR3 nucleotide sequence: TGTGCCTGGAGTGTACGACTGGTGAGTCAGCCCCAGCATTTT. Using reference TRBV30 and TRBJ1-5 for the parts outside the CDR3, the full variable domain is SQTIHQWPATLVQPVGSPLSLECTVEGTSNPNLYWYRQAAGRGLQLLFYSVGIGQISSEVPQNLSASRPQDRQFILSSKKLLLSDSGFYLCAWSVRLVSQPQHFGDGTRLSIL.